The following is a T cell receptor beta chain sequence with its context. The specificity of this receptor is unknown. The input lacks base qualities; no much larger clone sits a single base away. Thymus tissue was collected as surgical resects that were removed during corrective cardiac surgery. The donors were immunologically healthy infants in Finland who had open corrective cardiac surgery for congenital heart defects. Thymocytes were mechanically released from the tissue and were stored as pellets of 10-30 million cells at -70 degrees C. A QIAsymphony instrument was used to extract genomic DNA from frozen cell pellets. CDR1 MDHEN and CDR2 SYDVKM were looked up in the germline V gene. The junction carries 23 bases between V and J, which are trimmed by 4 bases and 2 bases respectively. The CDR3, from cysteine to phenylalanine, totals 18 residues. Of all the DNA, just the CDR3 is kept, 54 bases in frame from base 1.

The immunoSEQ multiplex PCR assay was used to amplify the TCRB and TCRAD loci from a standardized quantity of quality-controlled genomic DNA. The V(D)J region was spanned by amplicons of a length sufficient to cover the CDR3 and to identify V and J genes. The amplicons were sequenced on an Illumina platform via the commercial immunoSEQ service. Turning to the authors' computational methods: Primer bias and sequencing errors were corrected as previously described, and TCRAD and TCRB were defined on the basis of the IMGT database. Repertoires were analysed with immunoSEQ Analyzer 3.0 and VDJTools, covering basic statistics, V/J segment usage, diversity estimates, rarefaction and pairwise overlap. To estimate diversity, the Chao1, ChaoE, Efron-Thisted, Shannon and inverse Simpson indices were applied, and diversity was also estimated on datasets down-sampled to the smallest sample. Repertoire overlap was assessed by strict matching of CDR3 nucleotide sequence, V gene and J gene, and clustering was done by Jaccard-based multidimensional scaling. TCRdb provides this immuneACCESS table in a form limited to in-frame rearrangements. Some clones are lacking; in checked studies, under half of them reflect an unresolved V gene, and why the rest are absent is not known. Clone size and the V and J calls come from that table; the DNA yielded D and trimming. The sample yields tens of thousands of clones; around 95% were counted once. The biggest ten clones account for 0.03% to 0.035% of the sample.

The sample belongs to a study of human thymus T cells (dated by TCRdb to the early 2020s). A note on the overall study: The study used fewer than ten infant thymus samples plus four related peripheral blood samples to characterize TCR alpha and beta repertoires. Donor ages ranging from about 6 to 250 days were recorded, and 5 or 6 male and a couple of female infants were included in the cohort.

Study-wide findings and limitations: Thymus samples yielded on average about 810,000 unique TCRB clonotypes, compared with around 79,000 from blood samples. The related research found that thymic TCR repertoires overlapped highly between unrelated individuals. V and J gene segment usage appeared biased in both thymic and peripheral blood repertoires.

The sequencing input was thymus tissue. The chain employs TRBV28 and TRBJ1-1, with TRBD1 tentatively as D gene (6 bases match). The sequence came from a girl younger than two with a congenital heart defect but otherwise immunologically healthy. The DNA reads TGTGCCAGCAGTTACTTCGGGACAAGGCGGTGGGGCAACACTGAAGCTTTCTTT. Its protein is CASSYFGTRRWGNTEAFF.